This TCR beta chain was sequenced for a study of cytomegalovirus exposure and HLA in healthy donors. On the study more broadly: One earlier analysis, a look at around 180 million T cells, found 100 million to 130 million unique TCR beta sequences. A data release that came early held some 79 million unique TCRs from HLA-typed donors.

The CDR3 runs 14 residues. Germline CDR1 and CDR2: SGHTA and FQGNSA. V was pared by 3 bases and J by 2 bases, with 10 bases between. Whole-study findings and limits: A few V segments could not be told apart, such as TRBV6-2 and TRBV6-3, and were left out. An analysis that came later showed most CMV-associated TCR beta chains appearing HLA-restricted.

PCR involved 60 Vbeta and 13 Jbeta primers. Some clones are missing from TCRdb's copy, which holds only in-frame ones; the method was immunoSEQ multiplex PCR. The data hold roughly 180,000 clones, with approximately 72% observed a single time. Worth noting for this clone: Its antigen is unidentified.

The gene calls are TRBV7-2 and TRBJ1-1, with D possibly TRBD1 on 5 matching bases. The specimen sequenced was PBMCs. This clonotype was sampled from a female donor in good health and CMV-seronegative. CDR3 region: CASSLRQTNTEAFF. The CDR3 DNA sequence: TGTGCCAGCAGCTTGCGACAGACAAACACTGAAGCTTTCTTT.